What follows is one T cell receptor (beta chain) and its context. Participants, roughly 18 to 90 years old, spanned approximately 26 US areas. The record originates from a study of blood T cell repertoires in COVID-19. In the study overall: Researchers got acute and convalescent COVID-19 samples from the United States, Italy and Spain. PBMCs, B-cell-depleted T cells, or T cells provided the cDNA or gDNA that made up the material.

Sequencing used immunoSEQ multiplex PCR; TCRdb keeps in-frame clones, though not all of them. The table shows about 200,000 clones, with roughly 82% occurring only once. This CDR3 region has 13 residues. V was clipped by 7 bases and J by 4 bases, with 13 bases between them. Germline V gene sequence: CDR1 SNHLY, CDR2 FYNNEI. This clonotype was obtained from a middle-aged man with acute COVID-19. J is TRBJ1-1 and V is TRBV2; the D gene is possibly TRBD1 (6 bases). The sequenced material came from PBMCs or T cells enriched from blood (not recorded which). DNA of the CDR3: TGTGCCAGCACCTTGGACAGTCTCACTGAAGCTTTCTTT. Translation: CASTLDSLTEAFF.